This T cell receptor beta chain was documented in a study of blood T cells in healthy people across ages. Findings of the study overall: Any conclusive comparison of naive versus antigen-experienced cells was prevented by using unsorted PBMCs. Older age coincided with a roughly linear decline in TCR beta diversity per million T cells.

The CDR3 has 12 residues. Germline loops: CDR1 SGHTA, CDR2 FQGNSA. As to this clonotype: The antigen is not known. An end of the junction does not agree with germline; a read error may underlie this.

A second PCR of 7 to 11 cycles used a sample-barcoded 5' primer and a J-beta primer mix. Each cDNA was tagged by a template-switch adaptor containing 12 random nucleotides. One entry per CDR3 protein results from TCRdb running MiXCR on the 5' RACE reads. This table holds some 1.1 million distinct CDR3 sequences, 35% to 40% found once. Sequences were obtained from blood. This sequence joins TRBV7-2 and TRBJ2-1; D ambiguous. This TCR was sampled from a man aged 18-30 years in good health. In nucleotides, the CDR3 is TGTGCCAGCAGCTTCACCTACACTGAGCAGTTCTTC. It yields the protein CASSFTYTEQFF.